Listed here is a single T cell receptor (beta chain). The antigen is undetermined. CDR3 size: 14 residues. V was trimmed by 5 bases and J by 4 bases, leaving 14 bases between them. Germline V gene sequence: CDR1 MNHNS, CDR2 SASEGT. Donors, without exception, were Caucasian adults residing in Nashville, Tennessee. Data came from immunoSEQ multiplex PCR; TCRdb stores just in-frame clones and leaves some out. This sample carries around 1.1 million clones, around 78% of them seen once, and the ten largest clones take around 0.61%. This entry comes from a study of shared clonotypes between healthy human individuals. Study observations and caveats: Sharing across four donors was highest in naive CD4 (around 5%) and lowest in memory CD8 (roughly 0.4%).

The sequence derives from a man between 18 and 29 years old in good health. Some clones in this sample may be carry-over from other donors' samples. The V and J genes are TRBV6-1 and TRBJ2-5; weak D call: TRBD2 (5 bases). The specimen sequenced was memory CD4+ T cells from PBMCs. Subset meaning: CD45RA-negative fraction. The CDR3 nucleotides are TGTGCCAGCAGTATAGGACCCCGGGGAGAGACCCAGTACTTC. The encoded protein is CASSIGPRGETQYF.